Listed below are T cell receptor beta chains from one sample, sequenced in a study of blood T cells in healthy people across ages. TCRdb recomputed calls from the 5' RACE reads with MiXCR, one row per CDR3 protein. This table has more than 1,000,000 distinct CDR3 sequences, 20% to 25% appearing once. The sample was also linked to a second study, of T cells of mothers and their children.

Sequences were obtained from blood. Every receptor here comes from a girl between 2 and 10 years old in good health. Each CDR3 is given with its conserved first and last residue. Fields, in order: J gene, D gene, V gene, CDR3 length, clone size, CDR3 DNA, CDR3 protein. The D gene is left open where the match is weak. The listing skips clone size in some rows; elsewhere it reads once, few, many or a size class.

j_gene: TRBJ2-7
d_gene: NA
v_gene: TRBV3-1
len: 12
abundance: few
CDR3nt: TGTGCCAGCAGCCAATTTTTGTACGAGCAGTACTTC
CDR3aa: CASSQFLYEQYF

j_gene: TRBJ2-3
d_gene: NA
v_gene: TRBV11-1
len: 17
abundance: NA
CDR3nt: TGTGCCAGCAGCTGGACAGCTCGAACTCTCCCGACAGATACGCAGTATTTT
CDR3aa: CASSWTARTLPTDTQYF

j_gene: TRBJ2-5
d_gene: TRBD1
v_gene: TRBV6-6
len: 15
abundance: NA
CDR3nt: TGTGCCAGCAGTCCAGACAGGGTGCACCAAGAGACCCAGTACTTC
CDR3aa: CASSPDRVHQETQYF

j_gene: TRBJ1-2
d_gene: TRBD1
v_gene: TRBV7-2
len: 15
abundance: few
CDR3nt: TGTGCCAGCAGCCCGGGGGACAGGGCGAGGGGAGGCTACACCTTC
CDR3aa: CASSPGDRARGGYTF

j_gene: TRBJ2-7
d_gene: NA
v_gene: TRBV29-1
len: 14
abundance: NA
CDR3nt: TGCAGCGTTGTGCTGGCAACAGGATCCTACGAGCAGTACTTC
CDR3aa: CSVVLATGSYEQYF

j_gene: TRBJ2-3
d_gene: NA
v_gene: TRBV4-3
len: 15
abundance: few
CDR3nt: TGCGCCAGCAGCGACGGGCCGGCCCCCACAGATACGCAGTATTTT
CDR3aa: CASSDGPAPTDTQYF

j_gene: TRBJ2-5
d_gene: TRBD2
v_gene: TRBV20-1
len: 15
abundance: NA
CDR3nt: TGCAGTGCCCATCTTGGAGGGCCGGGAGGAGAGACCCAGTACTTC
CDR3aa: CSAHLGGPGGETQYF

j_gene: TRBJ1-1
d_gene: NA
v_gene: TRBV5-1
len: 15
abundance: NA
CDR3nt: TGCGCCAGCAGCTTGGACGCCAGGAGGAACACTGAAGCTTTCTTT
CDR3aa: CASSLDARRNTEAFF

j_gene: TRBJ1-4
d_gene: NA
v_gene: TRBV10-3
len: 14
abundance: few
CDR3nt: TGTGCCATCGGAGGACAGTCAACTAATGAAAAACTGTTTTTT
CDR3aa: CAIGGQSTNEKLFF

j_gene: TRBJ2-2
d_gene: TRBD2
v_gene: TRBV7-9
len: 15
abundance: NA
CDR3nt: TGTGCCAGCAGCTATAGCGGGAGCTACTCCGGGGAGCTGTTTTTT
CDR3aa: CASSYSGSYSGELFF

j_gene: TRBJ2-1
d_gene: NA
v_gene: TRBV7-9
len: 16
abundance: NA
CDR3nt: TGTGCCAGCAGCGCCCGGGTAGCGGCTATTTACAATGAGCAGTTCTTC
CDR3aa: CASSARVAAIYNEQFF

j_gene: TRBJ1-4
d_gene: NA
v_gene: TRBV5-6
len: 13
abundance: NA
CDR3nt: TGTGCCAGCAGCTTGGGGACTGAAGAAAAACTGTTTTTT
CDR3aa: CASSLGTEEKLFF

j_gene: TRBJ2-3
d_gene: TRBD1
v_gene: TRBV4-1
len: 18
abundance: few
CDR3nt: TGCGCCAGCAGCCAAGTATCATCCAGGACAGGCCAGCCAGATACGCAGTATTTT
CDR3aa: CASSQVSSRTGQPDTQYF

j_gene: TRBJ2-5
d_gene: NA
v_gene: TRBV20-1
len: 13
abundance: few
CDR3nt: TGCAGTGCTAGAGATCGGACTCGCCGAGAGATTTGCTTC
CDR3aa: CSARDRTRREICF

j_gene: TRBJ2-1
d_gene: TRBD2
v_gene: TRBV20-1
len: 13
abundance: once
CDR3nt: TGCAGGTACAGACTAGCGGGATACAATGAGCAGTTCTTC
CDR3aa: CRYRLAGYNEQFF

j_gene: TRBJ2-1
d_gene: NA
v_gene: TRBV6-5
len: 11
abundance: NA
CDR3nt: TGTGCCAGCAGTTTTCGAGGGGAGCAGTTCTTC
CDR3aa: CASSFRGEQFF

j_gene: TRBJ2-5
d_gene: NA
v_gene: TRBV4-2
len: 13
abundance: NA
CDR3nt: TGTGCCAGCAGCCAAGAAATGGAAGAGACCCAGTACTTC
CDR3aa: CASSQEMEETQYF

j_gene: TRBJ1-4
d_gene: NA
v_gene: TRBV29-1
len: 12
abundance: NA
CDR3nt: TGCAGCGTTGTACAGGATAATGAAAAACTGTTTTTT
CDR3aa: CSVVQDNEKLFF

j_gene: TRBJ1-2
d_gene: NA
v_gene: TRBV11-2
len: 13
abundance: NA
CDR3nt: TGTGCCAGCAGCTCGCCAGGGACGAGGCGCTACACCTTC
CDR3aa: CASSSPGTRRYTF

j_gene: TRBJ2-7
d_gene: TRBD1
v_gene: TRBV4-3
len: 14
abundance: medium-sized
CDR3nt: TGTGCCAGCAGCCTGGGACAGGGTCGCTACGAGCAGTACTTC
CDR3aa: CASSLGQGRYEQYF

j_gene: TRBJ2-1
d_gene: TRBD2
v_gene: TRBV7-3
len: 15
abundance: few
CDR3nt: TGTGCCAGCAGCTTAACTGGACTAGCGTCCAATGAGCAGTTCTTC
CDR3aa: CASSLTGLASNEQFF

j_gene: TRBJ2-7
d_gene: NA
v_gene: TRBV9
len: 14
abundance: NA
CDR3nt: TGTGCCAGCAGCGTAGCCTCGATAGACTACGAGCAGTACTTC
CDR3aa: CASSVASIDYEQYF